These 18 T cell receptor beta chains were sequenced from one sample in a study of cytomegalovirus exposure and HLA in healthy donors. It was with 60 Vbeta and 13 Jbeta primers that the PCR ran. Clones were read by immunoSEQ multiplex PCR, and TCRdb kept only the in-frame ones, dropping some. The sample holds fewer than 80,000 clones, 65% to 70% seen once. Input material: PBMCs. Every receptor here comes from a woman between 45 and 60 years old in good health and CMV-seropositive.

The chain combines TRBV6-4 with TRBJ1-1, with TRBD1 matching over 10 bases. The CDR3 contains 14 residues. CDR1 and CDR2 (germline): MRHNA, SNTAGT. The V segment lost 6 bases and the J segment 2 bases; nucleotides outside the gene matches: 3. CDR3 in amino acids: CASRTTGGNTEAFF. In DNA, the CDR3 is TGTGCCAGCAGGACGACAGGGGGCAACACTGAAGCTTTCTTT.

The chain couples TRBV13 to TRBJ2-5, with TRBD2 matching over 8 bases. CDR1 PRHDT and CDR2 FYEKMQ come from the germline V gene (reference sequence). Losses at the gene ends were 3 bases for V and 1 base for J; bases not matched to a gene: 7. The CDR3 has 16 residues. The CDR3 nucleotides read TGTGCCAGCAGCTTTAGCGGGGAGGTTCTCCAAGAGACCCAGTACTTC. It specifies CASSFSGEVLQETQYF.

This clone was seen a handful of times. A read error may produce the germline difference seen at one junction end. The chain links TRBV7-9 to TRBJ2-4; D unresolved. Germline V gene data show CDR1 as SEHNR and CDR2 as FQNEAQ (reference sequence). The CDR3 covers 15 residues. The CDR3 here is CSSSSRDKHKNIQYF. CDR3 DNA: TGTTCCAGCAGCTCCCGCGATAAGCACAAAAACATTCAGTACTTC.

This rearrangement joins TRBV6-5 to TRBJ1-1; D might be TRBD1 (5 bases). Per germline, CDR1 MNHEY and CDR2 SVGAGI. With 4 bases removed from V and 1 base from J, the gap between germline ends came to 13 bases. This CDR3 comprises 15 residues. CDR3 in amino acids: CASSLGLLRNTEAFF. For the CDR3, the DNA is TGTGCCAGCAGTTTGGGACTCCTTAGGAACACTGAAGCTTTCTTT.

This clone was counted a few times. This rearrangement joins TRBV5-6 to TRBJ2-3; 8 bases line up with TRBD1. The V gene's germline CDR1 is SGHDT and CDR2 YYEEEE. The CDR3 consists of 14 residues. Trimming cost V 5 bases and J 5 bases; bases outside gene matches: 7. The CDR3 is CASSTTGAEDTQYF. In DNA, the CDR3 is TGTGCCAGCAGTACGACAGGGGCAGAAGATACGCAGTATTTT.

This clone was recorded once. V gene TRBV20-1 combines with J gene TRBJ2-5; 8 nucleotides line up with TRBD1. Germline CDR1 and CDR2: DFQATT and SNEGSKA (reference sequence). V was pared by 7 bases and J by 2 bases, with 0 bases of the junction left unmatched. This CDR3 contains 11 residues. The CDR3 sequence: CSGQGQETQYF. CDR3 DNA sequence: TGCAGTGGACAGGGGCAAGAGACCCAGTACTTC.

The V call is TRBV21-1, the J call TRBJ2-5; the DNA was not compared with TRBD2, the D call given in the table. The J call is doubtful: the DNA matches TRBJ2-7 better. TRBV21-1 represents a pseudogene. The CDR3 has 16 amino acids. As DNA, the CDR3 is TGTGCCAGCAGCAAAGCTGAGGATCTCGGGTCCTACGAGCAGTACTTC. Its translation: CASSKAEDLGSYEQYF.

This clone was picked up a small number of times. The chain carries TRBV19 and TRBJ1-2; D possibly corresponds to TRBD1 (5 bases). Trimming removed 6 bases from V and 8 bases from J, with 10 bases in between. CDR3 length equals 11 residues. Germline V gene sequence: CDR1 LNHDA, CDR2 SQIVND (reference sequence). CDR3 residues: CASRTGEGYTF. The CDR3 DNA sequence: TGTGCCAGTAGAACGGGGGAAGGCTACACCTTC.

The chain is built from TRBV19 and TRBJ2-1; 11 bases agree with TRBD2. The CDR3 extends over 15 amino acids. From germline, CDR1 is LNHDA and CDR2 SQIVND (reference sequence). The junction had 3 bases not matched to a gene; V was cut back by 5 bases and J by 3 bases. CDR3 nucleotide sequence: TGTGCCAGTAGTCGGACTAGCGGGCGCTACAATGAGCAGTTCTTC. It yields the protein CASSRTSGRYNEQFF.

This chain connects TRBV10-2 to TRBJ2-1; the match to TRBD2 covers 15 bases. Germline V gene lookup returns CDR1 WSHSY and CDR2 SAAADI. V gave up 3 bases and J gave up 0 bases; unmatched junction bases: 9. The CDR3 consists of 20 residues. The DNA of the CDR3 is TGCGCCAGCAGTGAATCGGGACTAGCGGGGGGCTTCGACTCCTACAATGAGCAGTTCTTC. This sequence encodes CASSESGLAGGFDSYNEQFF.

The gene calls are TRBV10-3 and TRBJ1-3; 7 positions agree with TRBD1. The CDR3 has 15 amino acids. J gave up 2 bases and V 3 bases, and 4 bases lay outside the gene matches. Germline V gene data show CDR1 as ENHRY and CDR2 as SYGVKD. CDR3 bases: TGTGCCATCAGTGACTCGGGGACAGCTGGAAACACCATATATTTT. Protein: CAISDSGTAGNTIYF.

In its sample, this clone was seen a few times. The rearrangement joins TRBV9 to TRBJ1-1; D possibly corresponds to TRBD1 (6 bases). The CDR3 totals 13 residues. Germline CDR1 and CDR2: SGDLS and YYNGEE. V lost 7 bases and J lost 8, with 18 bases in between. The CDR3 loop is CASDGGGGLEAFF. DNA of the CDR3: TGTGCCAGCGATGGAGGGGGGGGGCTGGAAGCTTTCTTT.

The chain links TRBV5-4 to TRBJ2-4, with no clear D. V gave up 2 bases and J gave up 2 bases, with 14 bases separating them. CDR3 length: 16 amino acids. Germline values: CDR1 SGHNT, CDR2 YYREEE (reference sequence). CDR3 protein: CASSFMSASTKNIQYF. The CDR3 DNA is TGTGCCAGCAGCTTTATGAGTGCCTCTACCAAAAACATTCAGTACTTC.

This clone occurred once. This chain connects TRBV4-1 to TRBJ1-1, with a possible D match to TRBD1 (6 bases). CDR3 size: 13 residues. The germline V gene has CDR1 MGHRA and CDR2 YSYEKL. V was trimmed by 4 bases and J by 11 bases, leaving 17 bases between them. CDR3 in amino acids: CASSRDTGNGAFF. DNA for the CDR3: TGCGCCAGCAGCCGGGATACAGGGAATGGGGCTTTCTTT.

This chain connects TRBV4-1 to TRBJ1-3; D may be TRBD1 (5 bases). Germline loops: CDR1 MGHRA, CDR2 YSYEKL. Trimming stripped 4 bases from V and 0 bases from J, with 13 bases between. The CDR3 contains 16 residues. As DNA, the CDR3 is TGCGCCAGCAGCCCTGACGCGGGGGGCTCTGGAAACACCATATATTTT. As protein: CASSPDAGGSGNTIYF.

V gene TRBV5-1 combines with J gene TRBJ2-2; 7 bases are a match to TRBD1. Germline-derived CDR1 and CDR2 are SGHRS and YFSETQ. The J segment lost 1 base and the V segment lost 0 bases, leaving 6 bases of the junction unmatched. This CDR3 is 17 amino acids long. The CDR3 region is CASSLAGQTLNTGELFF. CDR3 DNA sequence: TGCGCCAGCAGCTTGGCGGGACAGACTTTGAACACCGGGGAGCTGTTTTTT.

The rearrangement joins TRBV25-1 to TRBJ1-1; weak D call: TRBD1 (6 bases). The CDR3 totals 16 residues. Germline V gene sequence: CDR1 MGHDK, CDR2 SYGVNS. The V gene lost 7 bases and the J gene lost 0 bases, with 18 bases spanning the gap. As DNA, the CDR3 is TGTGCCAGCACCCCCCACACCGGGACATTGAACACTGAAGCTTTCTTT. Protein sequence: CASTPHTGTLNTEAFF.

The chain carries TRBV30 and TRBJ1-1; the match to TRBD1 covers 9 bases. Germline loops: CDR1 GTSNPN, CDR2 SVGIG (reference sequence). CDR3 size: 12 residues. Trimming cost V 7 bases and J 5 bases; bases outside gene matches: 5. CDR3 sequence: CAFGQGLTEAFF. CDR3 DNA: TGTGCCTTCGGACAGGGGCTGACTGAAGCTTTCTTT.